This entry concerns a single T cell receptor beta chain. Its specificity is unknown. The junction shows a germline mismatch at one end, possibly a read error. This specimen includes other DNA sequences encoding the same CDR3. Primers included in the PCR were 60 Vbeta and 13 Jbeta primers. Assay: immunoSEQ multiplex PCR; the TCRdb copy retains only in-frame clones and omits some. Of about 110,000 clones detected, approximately 72% appear once; the ten largest clones hold 2% to 2.5%. The sample originates from a study of cytomegalovirus exposure and HLA in healthy donors. Study-level background: Approximately 85 million unique TCRs from HLA-typed donors made up an early data release. Study observations and caveats: The productive fraction for most TCR beta V segments was about 87% or about 30% in an earlier analysis. Most CMV-associated TCR beta chains appeared HLA-restricted in a later analysis. With later analysis, a missense DCLRE1C variant became linked to TCR beta V- and J-gene trimming.

The CDR3 has 15 amino acids. The germline V gene has CDR1 MNHEY and CDR2 SVGAGI. The sample consisted of PBMCs. This receptor was taken from a man aged 25 to 40 in good health and CMV-seronegative. The chain has TRBV6-5 and TRBJ2-7; 9 positions agree with TRBD1. CDR3 nucleotide sequence: TGCGCCAGCAGTTACAGCGGGACAGGGTCCTACGAGCAGTACTTC. Translation gives CASSYSGTGSYEQYF.